The 18 T cell receptor beta chains in this list originate from one sample, sequenced in a study of cytomegalovirus exposure and HLA in healthy donors (dated by TCRdb to the late 2010s). Library preparation employed the immunoSEQ multiplex PCR assay. For the multiplex PCR, a mixture combining 60 forward primers for TCR Vbeta segments and 13 reverse primers for TCR Jbeta segments was used. TCRdb mirrors the immuneACCESS table, restricted to in-frame sequences. Some clones are absent from its copies; in checked studies, under half trace to an unresolved V gene, and the reason for the others is unknown. For this sample there are roughly 66,000 clones; roughly 72% appear just once. The top ten constitute less than 7.5% of the sample. Sequencing was performed on PBMCs. The source of these receptors is a man aged 45-65 years in good health and CMV-seronegative.

Notes on this clone: Compared with germline, one end of the junction differs, possibly owing to a read error. V gene TRBV7-7 combines with J gene TRBJ2-1, with D tentatively TRBD2 (6 bases). Germline-derived CDR1 and CDR2 are SSHAT and FNYEAQ (reference sequence). The CDR3 loop spans 13 amino acids. The CDR3 DNA is TGTGCTAGCAGCCCCGTTGGGAGGAATGAGCAGTTCTTC. As protein: CASSPVGRNEQFF.

The chain uses TRBV18 and TRBJ1-4, with 7 bases fitting TRBD1. With V trimmed by 7 bases and J by 4 bases, 3 bases remained unmatched. The CDR3 loop spans 13 amino acids. Germline CDR1 reads KGHSH; CDR2 reads LQKENI. DNA for the CDR3: TGTGCCAGCTACCGGGACAGTAATGAAAAACTGTTTTTT. This sequence encodes CASYRDSNEKLFF.

This clone was seen once. This sequence joins TRBV4-1 and TRBJ2-1, with TRBD2 as a possible D gene (6 bases). Germline CDR1 is MGHRA and CDR2 is YSYEKL. The CDR3 is 15 amino acids. V was shortened by 4 bases and J by 4 bases, with 14 bases between the two germline ends. The CDR3 here is CASSPSTSPYNEQFF. Written as DNA, the CDR3 is TGCGCCAGCAGCCCATCGACTAGTCCGTACAATGAGCAGTTCTTC.

V and J are TRBV5-4 and TRBJ1-1; D is undetermined. V was cut by 4 bases and J by 1 base, with 8 bases left in between. The germline gives CDR1 SGHNT, CDR2 YYREEE (reference sequence). The CDR3 is 13 amino acids. Here the CDR3 reads CASSTHKNTEAFF. The CDR3 nucleotides read TGTGCCAGCAGCACACACAAGAACACTGAAGCTTTCTTT.

The chain employs TRBV5-1 and TRBJ2-1; 8 bases agree with TRBD2. This CDR3 comprises 15 residues. Germline V gene data show CDR1 as SGHRS and CDR2 as YFSETQ. The junction had 7 bases not matched to a gene; V was cut back by 4 bases and J by 4 bases. CDR3 residues: CASSLLAGGYNEQFF. CDR3 nucleotide sequence: TGCGCCAGCAGCCTCCTAGCGGGCGGGTACAATGAGCAGTTCTTC.

This clone has a single count. The V gene is TRBV27, the J gene TRBJ1-1; D possibly corresponds to TRBD1 (6 bases). The CDR3 runs 15 residues. Looked up from germline, CDR1 is MNHEY and CDR2 is SMNVEV (reference sequence). Deletions cut 5 bases from V and 0 bases from J, with 13 bases between. The CDR3: CASSKWDNMNTEAFF. As DNA, the CDR3 is TGTGCCAGCAGTAAATGGGACAACATGAACACTGAAGCTTTCTTT.

CDR3 bases: TGTGCCAGCAGCCCGCCGACTAGCGGGGGGGTGGGGAAGACCCAGTACTTC. Protein sequence: CASSPPTSGGVGKTQYF. The chain uses TRBV11-2 and TRBJ2-5, with TRBD2 identical over 14 bases. Trimming at V came to 5 bases and at J to 6 bases, leaving 11 bases not matched to a gene. Germline V lookup: CDR1 SGHAT, CDR2 FQNNGV. The CDR3 is 17 amino acids.

This clone was seen more than once but under ten times. The genes are TRBV27 and TRBJ2-3; perhaps TRBD2 as D (6 bases). Deletions cut 10 bases from V and 0 bases from J, with 14 bases between. Germline CDR1 and CDR2: MNHEY and SMNVEV (reference sequence). CDR3 length equals 14 residues. CDR3 DNA: TGTGCCACAAACTTGGCGGGGAGCACAGATACGCAGTATTTT. This gives the protein CATNLAGSTDTQYF.

Worth noting for this clone: Mismatch with germline at one junction end may stem from a read error. The chain carries TRBV2 and TRBJ2-7, with D tentatively TRBD1 (6 bases). Germline V gene data show CDR1 as SNHLY and CDR2 as FYNNEI. CDR3 length: 14 residues. The chain's CDR3 is CASSVGTLVYGQYF. The CDR3 bases are TGTGCCAGCAGTGTTGGGACACTAGTTTACGGGCAGTACTTC.

The V and J genes are TRBV6-1 and TRBJ1-2, with no clear D. Germline-derived CDR1 and CDR2 are MNHNS and SASEGT. V lost 0 bases, J lost 2 bases, and 10 bases lay in between. The CDR3 is made up of 15 amino acids. CDR3 residues: CASSEAPGRNYGYTF. DNA of the CDR3: TGTGCCAGCAGTGAAGCGCCCGGCAGGAACTATGGCTACACCTTC.

The V gene is TRBV30, the J gene TRBJ1-1; D possibly corresponds to TRBD1 (6 bases). CDR3 size: 16 residues. CDR1 and CDR2 (germline): GTSNPN, SVGIG (reference sequence). The germline V and J ends were trimmed by 1 base and 6 bases, with 21 bases remaining between them. CDR3 DNA: TGTGCCTGGAGTGAGAGCTGGGGGCGAGTCGGGGCTGAAGCTTTCTTT. Its protein product is CAWSESWGRVGAEAFF.

The J gene is TRBJ1-4, the V gene TRBV7-2; 8 bases agree with TRBD1. Germline CDR1 and CDR2: SGHTA and FQGNSA. This CDR3 spans 15 amino acids. V dropped 4 bases and J dropped 4; count of bases not matched to a gene: 5. CDR3 sequence reads: CASSSAGGINEKLFF. DNA of the CDR3: TGTGCCAGCAGCTCGGCAGGGGGCATTAATGAAAAACTGTTTTTT.

This clone occurred once. The rearrangement uses TRBV28 and TRBJ1-5; TRBD1 matches at 8 bases. Germline CDR1 MDHEN, CDR2 SYDVKM. The CDR3 is 13 amino acids. Losses at the gene ends were 8 bases for V and 7 bases for J; bases not matched to a gene: 7. In DNA form, the CDR3 reads TGTGCCAGCTTCCCAGGGGGCGGGCAGCCCCAGCATTTT. Translating it yields CASFPGGGQPQHF.

The V call is TRBV9, the J call TRBJ1-2, with a weak D call TRBD1 (6 bases). V shed 3 bases and J shed 1 base, with 10 bases lying between them. The CDR3 totals 14 residues. Germline V gene data show CDR1 as SGDLS and CDR2 as YYNGEE. The CDR3 spells CASSETGLNYGYTF. The CDR3 nucleotides are TGTGCCAGCAGCGAGACAGGTCTTAACTATGGCTACACCTTC.

The rearrangement links TRBV19 to TRBJ1-2; D possibly corresponds to TRBD1 (6 bases). V lost 10 bases to trimming and J lost 3 bases, with 18 bases between them. The CDR3 is 14 residues long. Looked up from germline, CDR1 is LNHDA and CDR2 is SQIVND (reference sequence). The CDR3 DNA reads as TGTGCCACCTTCTCTGGGGGGGCGGACTATGGCTACACCTTC. It specifies CATFSGGADYGYTF. The variable domain in full, completed from reference TRBV19 and TRBJ1-2, reads DGGITQSPKYLFRKEGQNVTLSCEQNLNHDAMYWYRQDPGQGLRLIYYSQIVNDFQKGDIAEGYSVSREKKESFPLTVTSAQKNPTAFYLCATFSGGADYGYTFGSGTRLTVV.

The rearrangement uses TRBV7-9 and TRBJ2-7; TRBD1 aligns across 8 bases. Germline CDR1 reads SEHNR; CDR2 reads FQNEAQ (reference sequence). The CDR3 runs 12 residues. Losses at the gene ends were 8 bases for V and 2 bases for J; bases not matched to a gene: 2. The CDR3 is CASGQGTYEQYF. In DNA, the CDR3 is TGTGCCAGCGGACAGGGCACCTACGAGCAGTACTTC. The entire variable domain, with the rest obtained from reference TRBV7-9 and TRBJ2-7, is as follows: DTGVSQNPRHKITKRGQNVTFRCDPISEHNRLYWYRQTLGQGPEFLTYFQNEAQLEKSRLLSDRFSAERPKGSFSTLEIQRTEQGDSAMYLCASGQGTYEQYFGPGTRLTVT.

In this sample, this clone turned up a few times. The chain is built from TRBV4-1 and TRBJ1-1; no clear D. The CDR3 extends over 15 amino acids. V dropped 1 base and J dropped 6 bases, with 15 bases sitting between them. Germline-derived CDR1 and CDR2 are MGHRA and YSYEKL. The CDR3: CASSQVDLEIAEAFF. The CDR3 bases are TGCGCCAGCAGCCAAGTGGATTTGGAGATCGCTGAAGCTTTCTTT.

The chain has TRBV6-6 and TRBJ2-7; 9 positions agree with TRBD1. CDR3 length equals 15 residues. V shed 5 bases, J shed 7 bases, and the junction held 12 bases outside the gene matches. Germline V CDR1 and CDR2: MNHNY, SVGAGI (reference sequence). The CDR3 spells CASSPRTGDVGEQYF. In nucleotides, the CDR3 is TGTGCCAGCAGTCCCCGGACAGGGGATGTAGGGGAGCAGTACTTC.